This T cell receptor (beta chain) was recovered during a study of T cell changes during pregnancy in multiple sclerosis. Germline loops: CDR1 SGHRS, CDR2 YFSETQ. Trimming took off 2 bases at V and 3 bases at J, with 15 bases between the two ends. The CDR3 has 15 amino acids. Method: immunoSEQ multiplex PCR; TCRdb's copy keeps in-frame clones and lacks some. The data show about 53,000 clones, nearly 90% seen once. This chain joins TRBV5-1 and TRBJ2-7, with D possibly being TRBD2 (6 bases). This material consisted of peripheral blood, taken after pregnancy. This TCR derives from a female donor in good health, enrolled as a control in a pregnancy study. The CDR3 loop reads CASSLGGEIFYEQYF. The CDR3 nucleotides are TGCGCCAGCAGCTTAGGCGGGGAGATCTTCTACGAGCAGTACTTC.